These 32 T cell receptor beta chains were all obtained from the same sample, sequenced in a study of blood T cell repertoires in COVID-19. This table comes from immunoSEQ multiplex PCR, and its TCRdb copy is limited to in-frame clones, with some not included. The repertoire holds some 98,000 clones, with less than 85% as singletons. Sequenced material: peripheral blood. Receptors originate from a man between 70 and 80 years old with active or convalescent COVID-19.

The gene calls are TRBV5-1 and TRBJ1-2; 10 nucleotides agree with TRBD1. V trimming: 4 bases; J trimming: 5 bases; junction bases outside the gene matches: 5. Per the germline V gene, CDR1 is SGHRS and CDR2 is YFSETQ. CDR3 length: 14 residues. CDR3 sequence: CASSGQGGNYGYTF. The CDR3 nucleotides read TGCGCCAGCAGCGGACAGGGGGGGAATTATGGCTACACCTTC.

V and J are TRBV12-3 or TRBV12-4 and TRBJ2-7; perhaps TRBD1 as D (5 bases). The CDR3 is 12 amino acids. V lost 6 bases and J lost 7, with 13 bases in between. The CDR3 here is CASSNSPGEQYF. CDR3 in DNA: TGTGCCAGCAGCAACTCCCCAGGGGAGCAGTACTTC.

This clone appeared a single time. The chain employs TRBV11-2 and TRBJ2-1, with TRBD2 matching 8 bases. Germline assignment: CDR1 SGHAT and CDR2 FQNNGV. The CDR3 runs to 17 residues. J was trimmed by 7 bases and V by 0 bases; bases with no gene match: 11. The CDR3 sequence is CASSLDQLGTRLNEQFF. The CDR3 coding sequence is TGTGCCAGCAGCTTAGATCAACTCGGGACTAGACTTAATGAGCAGTTCTTC. The full variable domain, in which reference TRBV11-2 and TRBJ2-1 provide the parts outside the CDR3, is EAGVAQSPRYKIIEKRQSVAFWCNPISGHATLYWYQQILGQGPKLLIQFQNNGVVDDSQLPKDRFSAERLKGVDSTLKIQPAKLEDSAVYLCASSLDQLGTRLNEQFFGPGTRLTVL.

The rearrangement links TRBV6-5 to TRBJ2-7, with D maybe TRBD1 (6 bases). The CDR3 runs 14 residues. Germline V gene sequence: CDR1 MNHEY, CDR2 SVGAGI. The V end lost 7 bases, the J end lost 6 bases, and 19 bases lay between the germline ends. CDR3 in amino acids: CASNLGQLTSEQYF. The CDR3 DNA sequence: TGTGCCAGCAACCTGGGACAACTCACGTCCGAGCAGTACTTC.

This clone was seen once. J is TRBJ2-3 and V is TRBV10-1; 10 nucleotides agree with TRBD1. Per the germline V gene, CDR1 is WNHNN and CDR2 is SYGVQD (reference sequence). With 6 bases clipped from V and 2 bases from J, the junction kept 5 bases outside the gene matches. This CDR3 is 15 amino acids long. CDR3 coding DNA: TGCGCCAGCAGGGACGGGACAGGGGCCACAGATACGCAGTATTTT. Residues: CASRDGTGATDTQYF.

This chain joins TRBV6-1 and TRBJ2-3, with no clear D. V lost 0 bases, J lost 0 bases, and 7 bases lay in between. The CDR3 contains 15 residues. Looked up from germline, CDR1 is MNHNS and CDR2 is SASEGT. CDR3 sequence: CASSEAGLSTDTQYF. Here the CDR3 DNA reads TGTGCCAGCAGTGAAGCTGGCTTGAGCACAGATACGCAGTATTTT.

The chain carries TRBV18 and TRBJ1-5; D is uncertain. Germline assignment: CDR1 KGHSH and CDR2 LQKENI. Trimming removed 3 bases from V and 4 bases from J, with 10 bases in between. This CDR3 contains 14 residues. CDR3 protein: CASSPGRANQPQHF. CDR3 in DNA: TGTGCCAGCTCACCGGGTAGAGCGAATCAGCCCCAGCATTTT.

The chain has TRBV19 and TRBJ1-6; D may be TRBD1 (6 bases). The CDR3 runs 14 residues. Germline V gives CDR1 LNHDA, CDR2 SQIVND (reference sequence). Trimming took off 0 bases at V and 9 bases at J, with 9 bases between the two ends. The CDR3 spells CASSIDGTTSPLHF. CDR3 nucleotides: TGTGCCAGTAGTATAGACGGGACAACTTCACCCCTCCACTTT.

This clone turned up a few times. The J gene is TRBJ1-4, the V gene TRBV7-9; D is perhaps TRBD1 (6 bases). Trimming shortened V by 1 base and J by 8 bases, and 11 bases separated the two germline ends. CDR3 length: 14 residues. CDR1 is SEHNR and CDR2 is FQNEAQ in the germline V gene (reference sequence). The CDR3 loop is CASSLGSGDEKLFF. DNA of the CDR3: TGTGCCAGCAGCTTAGGGTCAGGGGACGAAAAACTGTTTTTT.

J is TRBJ2-3 and V is TRBV19, with D possibly TRBD2 on 5 matching bases. The length of the CDR3 is 14 residues. Trimming removed 10 bases at V and 0 bases at J, with 14 bases between. The germline V gene has CDR1 LNHDA and CDR2 SQIVND (reference sequence). CDR3 bases: TGTGCCATCTCTACTAGATCTAGCACAGATACGCAGTATTTT. Encoded protein: CAISTRSSTDTQYF. Complete variable domain (other parts from reference TRBV19 and TRBJ2-3): DGGITQSPKYLFRKEGQNVTLSCEQNLNHDAMYWYRQDPGQGLRLIYYSQIVNDFQKGDIAEGYSVSREKKESFPLTVTSAQKNPTAFYLCAISTRSSTDTQYFGPGTRLTVL.

This chain joins TRBV29-1 and TRBJ2-2; TRBD2 matches at 8 bases. Germline CDR1 reads SQVTM; CDR2 reads ANQGSEA. The J segment lost 4 bases and the V segment lost 7 bases, leaving 2 bases of the junction unmatched. The CDR3 runs to 12 residues. The CDR3 nucleotides read TGCAGCGGGGCGGGGGGCACCGGGGAGCTGTTTTTT. This encodes CSGAGGTGELFF.

This clone was observed a handful of times. The chain couples TRBV13 to TRBJ2-7, with D possibly TRBD2 on 5 matching bases. Per the germline V gene, CDR1 is PRHDT and CDR2 is FYEKMQ (reference sequence). V lost 1 base and J lost 2, with 12 bases in between. The CDR3 is made up of 15 amino acids. The CDR3, as DNA: TGTGCCAGCAGCTTAGCTGGCAGGAGGCCCTACGAGCAGTACTTC. Translated: CASSLAGRRPYEQYF.

The chain employs TRBV19 and TRBJ1-2; no definite D call. CDR3 length: 14 amino acids. Per the germline V gene, CDR1 is LNHDA and CDR2 is SQIVND (reference sequence). V was shortened by 5 bases and J by 4 bases, with 14 bases between the two germline ends. The DNA of the CDR3 is TGTGCCAGTAGTCCCAATGGCGACACCTATGGCTACACCTTC. Translated, it gives CASSPNGDTYGYTF.

The rearrangement joins TRBV7-3 to TRBJ2-2, with TRBD2 identical over 10 bases. This CDR3 has 14 amino acids. From germline, CDR1 is SGHTA and CDR2 FQGTGA. The junction had 3 bases not matched to a gene; V was cut back by 5 bases and J by 6 bases. The CDR3, as DNA: TGTGCCAGCAGCCCCAGCGGGGGGGCCGGGGAGCTGTTTTTT. Its translation is CASSPSGGAGELFF. The full variable domain, in which reference TRBV7-3 and TRBJ2-2 provide the parts outside the CDR3, is GAGVSQTPSNKVTEKGKYVELRCDPISGHTALYWYRQSLGQGPEFLIYFQGTGAADDSGLPNDRFFAVRPEGSVSTLKIQRTERGDSAVYLCASSPSGGAGELFFGEGSRLTVL.

This chain connects TRBV3-1 (or the pseudogene TRBV3-2) to TRBJ2-2; D gene unclear. The germline V gene has CDR1 LGHDT and CDR2 YNNKEL (reference sequence). The CDR3 is 12 amino acids. The V end lost 4 bases, the J end lost 6 bases, and 6 bases lay between the germline ends. The CDR3 reads CASSRASGELFF. The CDR3 DNA reads TGTGCCAGCAGCCGGGCCTCCGGGGAGCTGTTTTTT.

The chain carries TRBV7-9 and TRBJ2-1, with D tentatively TRBD2 (5 bases). Trimming pared 3 bases from V and 9 bases from J, leaving 9 bases between. Germline V CDR1 and CDR2: SEHNR, FQNEAQ (reference sequence). There are 12 residues in the CDR3. CDR3 sequence: CASSFTGIEQFF. The CDR3 region has the DNA TGTGCCAGCAGCTTTACGGGAATTGAGCAGTTCTTC.

The rearrangement links TRBV18 to TRBJ1-6; the D is unclear. Deletions cut 0 bases from V and 10 bases from J, with 4 bases between. Germline assignment: CDR1 KGHSH and CDR2 LQKENI. The CDR3 is 12 amino acids. The DNA for the CDR3 is TGTGCCAGCTCACCACCGTTATCACCCCTCCACTTT. It translates to CASSPPLSPLHF.

V gene TRBV27 combines with J gene TRBJ2-3, with TRBD2 matching 10 bases. The CDR3 consists of 16 residues. V shed 5 bases and J 6 bases; nucleotides not matched to a gene: 11. Germline CDR1 and CDR2: MNHEY and SMNVEV (reference sequence). CDR3 sequence reads: CASSLVPGLALDTQYF. The CDR3, as DNA: TGTGCCAGCAGTCTCGTCCCGGGACTAGCGTTGGATACGCAGTATTTT.

The chain uses TRBV9 and TRBJ2-1; possible D gene TRBD1, 5 bases. Looked up from germline, CDR1 is SGDLS and CDR2 is YYNGEE. The CDR3 consists of 14 residues. Trimming removed 3 bases from V and 7 bases from J, with 14 bases in between. The CDR3 here is CASSEGQWLNEQFF. DNA for the CDR3: TGTGCCAGCAGCGAGGGGCAGTGGCTGAATGAGCAGTTCTTC.

J is TRBJ1-2 and V is TRBV11-1, with a tentative D call TRBD1 (5 bases). Germline CDR1 reads SGHAT; CDR2 reads FQDESV (reference sequence). Trimming pared 5 bases from V and 1 base from J, leaving 8 bases between. CDR3 length: 13 amino acids. The CDR3 protein is CASSPDINYGYTF. The CDR3 DNA reads as TGTGCCAGCAGCCCGGACATTAACTATGGCTACACCTTC.

The chain employs TRBV7-9 and TRBJ1-1; weak D call: TRBD1 (6 bases). V was clipped by 5 bases and J by 2 bases, with 12 bases between them. The CDR3 consists of 14 residues. CDR1 and CDR2 (germline): SEHNR, FQNEAQ (reference sequence). The chain's CDR3 is CASSNQQGNTEAFF. DNA of the CDR3: TGTGCCAGCAGCAACCAACAGGGTAACACTGAAGCTTTCTTT.

Details on this clone: Additional DNA sequences in this sample encode the identical CDR3. The chain employs TRBV15 and TRBJ1-5, with TRBD1 matching 7 bases. The junction had 3 bases not matched to a gene; V was cut back by 2 bases and J by 2 bases. This CDR3 is built from 15 residues. Germline loops: CDR1 LNHNV, CDR2 YYDKDF (reference sequence). The CDR3 nucleotides read TGTGCCACCAGCAGAACCGGGACAGGCAATCAGCCCCAGCATTTT. Its protein is CATSRTGTGNQPQHF. The full variable domain, completed using reference TRBV15 and TRBJ1-5, is DAMVIQNPRYQVTQFGKPVTLSCSQTLNHNVMYWYQQKSSQAPKLLFHYYDKDFNNEADTPDNFQSRRPNTSFCFLDIRSPGLGDTAMYLCATSRTGTGNQPQHFGDGTRLSIL.

The V and J genes are TRBV5-6 and TRBJ2-5; TRBD1 is a possible D gene (6 bases). Trimming shortened V by 2 bases and J by 5 bases, and 13 bases separated the two germline ends. Germline values: CDR1 SGHDT, CDR2 YYEEEE. The CDR3 consists of 14 residues. CDR3 nucleotides: TGTGCCAGCAGCTTTAGACAGGCCACGGAGACCCAGTACTTC. Translation: CASSFRQATETQYF.

This sequence joins TRBV7-9 and TRBJ2-2, with D tentatively TRBD1 (5 bases). This CDR3 comprises 15 residues. V lost 5 bases, J lost 5 bases, and 15 bases lay in between. Germline lookup yields CDR1 SEHNR and CDR2 FQNEAQ (reference sequence). CDR3 DNA sequence: TGTGCCAGCAGCCGCAGGCAGGGTCCTACCGGGGAGCTGTTTTTT. It is translated as CASSRRQGPTGELFF.

The rearrangement joins TRBV18 to TRBJ1-1; D might be TRBD1 (6 bases). The CDR3 length is 13 residues. Trimming stripped 2 bases from V and 4 bases from J, with 8 bases between. Germline CDR1 KGHSH, CDR2 LQKENI. The CDR3 sequence is CASSPRGGTEAFF. Here the CDR3 DNA reads TGTGCCAGCTCACCAAGGGGGGGCACTGAAGCTTTCTTT.

CDR3 nucleotide sequence: TGTGCCAGCAGCCCCCAGGCCGACAGTTCACCCCTCCACTTT. Its translation: CASSPQADSSPLHF. The J gene is TRBJ1-6, the V gene TRBV7-2; possibly TRBD1 for D (5 bases). Germline loops: CDR1 SGHTA, CDR2 FQGNSA. The CDR3 has 14 residues. V was clipped by 5 bases and J by 9 bases, with 14 bases between them. The whole variable domain, filled in from reference TRBV7-2 and TRBJ1-6, reads GAGVSQSPSNKVTEKGKDVELRCDPISGHTALYWYRQSLGQGLEFLIYFQGNSAPDKSGLPSDRFSAERTGGSVSTLTIQRTQQEDSAVYLCASSPQADSSPLHFGNGTRLTVT.

This clone was observed a single time. The J gene is TRBJ2-7, the V gene TRBV2, with D perhaps TRBD2 (5 bases). Germline CDR1 is SNHLY and CDR2 is FYNNEI. V lost 7 bases and J 0 bases, leaving 13 bases between the germline ends. The CDR3 spans 14 residues. The CDR3 is CASKLGAASYEQYF. The CDR3 DNA reads TGTGCCAGCAAACTAGGTGCTGCCTCCTACGAGCAGTACTTC.

The V and J genes are TRBV2 and TRBJ1-6; D unclear. CDR3 length equals 15 residues. V lost 6 bases to trimming and J lost 0 bases, with 9 bases between them. Germline V CDR1 and CDR2: SNHLY, FYNNEI. The CDR3 region is CASRLVGSYNSPLHF. CDR3 DNA sequence: TGTGCCAGCAGATTAGTCGGCTCCTATAATTCACCCCTCCACTTT.

DNA for the CDR3: TGTGCCAGCAGGGAGGGGTGGCAGTTGAACACTGAAGCTTTCTTT. As protein: CASREGWQLNTEAFF. V and J are TRBV6-5 and TRBJ1-1; TRBD1 might be the D (5 bases). This CDR3 is 15 amino acids long. CDR1 and CDR2 from the germline V gene are MNHEY and SVGAGI. Trimming took off 6 bases at V and 0 bases at J, with 14 bases between the two ends.

The chain recombines TRBV6-5 with TRBJ1-1; 7 nucleotides agree with TRBD1. Trimming cost V 0 bases and J 1 base; bases outside gene matches: 5. This CDR3 contains 16 residues. Looked up from germline, CDR1 is MNHEY and CDR2 is SVGAGI. CDR3 nucleotides: TGTGCCAGCAGTTACTCGTACAGGGGTAAGAACACTGAAGCTTTCTTT. It yields the protein CASSYSYRGKNTEAFF.

The J gene is TRBJ1-5, the V gene TRBV6-2 or TRBV6-3, with D possibly TRBD1 on 6 matching bases. Germline V gene lookup returns CDR1 MNHEY and CDR2 SVGEGT. V lost 4 bases to trimming and J lost 0 bases, with 13 bases between them. CDR3 size: 16 residues. CDR3 sequence: CASSWGGPVSNQPQHF. CDR3 in DNA: TGTGCCAGCAGTTGGGGGGGGCCGGTTAGCAATCAGCCCCAGCATTTT.

This clone showed up just once. J is TRBJ2-1 and V is TRBV19, with 8 nucleotides matching TRBD1. This CDR3 has 16 residues. Germline V gene lookup returns CDR1 LNHDA and CDR2 SQIVND (reference sequence). V trimming: 3 bases; J trimming: 5 bases; junction bases outside the gene matches: 9. Here the CDR3 DNA reads TGTGCCAGTAGTATTTCAGGGGGCGGCATCAACAATGAGCAGTTCTTC. This encodes CASSISGGGINNEQFF. The variable domain in full, completed from reference TRBV19 and TRBJ2-1, reads DGGITQSPKYLFRKEGQNVTLSCEQNLNHDAMYWYRQDPGQGLRLIYYSQIVNDFQKGDIAEGYSVSREKKESFPLTVTSAQKNPTAFYLCASSISGGGINNEQFFGPGTRLTVL.